A single sample gave rise to the 14 T cell receptor beta chains below, sequenced in a study of blood T cells in healthy people across ages. Primed by a sample-barcoded 5' primer and a J-beta primer mix, a second PCR proceeded for about 7 to 12 cycles. TCRdb analysed the 5' RACE reads with MiXCR anew, one entry per CDR3 protein. The sample has about 930,000 distinct CDR3 sequences, 29% seen once. The same data also went into a second study, on T cells of mothers and their children.

The sample was blood. Receptors originate from a woman in her 40s in good health.

This clonotype has at least ten counts. V and J are TRBV28 and TRBJ2-6; D is undetermined. The CDR3 totals 16 residues. Germline V gene data show CDR1 as MDHEN and CDR2 as SYDVKM. V shed 10 bases and J shed 2 bases, with 18 bases lying between them. Here the CDR3 DNA reads TGTGCCACCAATGGTCGTTTTTGGGCTGGGGCCAACGTCCTGACTTTC. Protein product: CATNGRFWAGANVLTF.

This clonotype was observed a handful of times. This may be a read error: a much more frequent sequence differs by one nucleotide. The chain links TRBV20-1 to TRBJ2-1; unclear D gene. CDR1 DFQATT and CDR2 SNEGSKA come from the germline V gene (reference sequence). This CDR3 region has 15 residues. The CDR3 loop is CSAGEVGGFRNEQFF. In DNA, the CDR3 is TGCAGTGCTGGAGAAGTAGGTGGGTTTAGGAATGAGCAGTTCTTC.

The chain employs TRBV15 and TRBJ2-7; TRBD1 agrees at 7 bases. The germline gives CDR1 LNHNV, CDR2 YYDKDF (reference sequence). The CDR3 consists of 16 residues. J gave up 2 bases and V 1 base, and 8 bases lay outside the gene matches. The CDR3 protein is CATSRGGRTGAYEQYF. As DNA, the CDR3 is TGTGCCACCAGCAGAGGTGGTCGGACAGGAGCCTACGAGCAGTACTTC.

V is TRBV6-6 and J is TRBJ1-3; D ambiguous. Germline CDR1 reads MNHNY; CDR2 reads SVGAGI (reference sequence). The CDR3 sequence is 15 residues long. Trimming cost V 6 bases and J 0 bases, with 12 bases left between them. The CDR3 DNA sequence: TGTGCCAGCAGCCCCCCCGGGAGCTCTGGAAACACCATATATTTT. This translates into CASSPPGSSGNTIYF.

This clonotype was counted ten times or more. The chain is built from TRBV28 and TRBJ2-7, with 7 bases aligning to TRBD1. The CDR3 covers 14 residues. Trimming cost V 5 bases and J 6 bases; bases outside gene matches: 10. Germline assignment: CDR1 MDHEN and CDR2 SYDVKM. The CDR3 region has the DNA TGTGCCAGCAGTCTCGGTAGGGGGCAGGGCGAGCAGTACTTC. This sequence encodes CASSLGRGQGEQYF.

This clonotype was observed a few times. V usage is TRBV24-1 and J usage is TRBJ2-2; 9 bases align to TRBD1. CDR1 is KGHDR, CDR2 SFDVKD, per germline. The junction had 10 bases not matched to a gene; V was cut back by 5 bases and J by 4 bases. The CDR3 extends over 17 amino acids. DNA of the CDR3: TGTGCCACCAGTGGAGACCCCGGACAGGGGACCACCGGGGAGCTGTTTTTT. Residues: CATSGDPGQGTTGELFF.

For this clonotype: Given a much more abundant clone one base away, this may be a read error. This sequence joins TRBV28 and TRBJ2-4; TRBD1 aligns across 8 bases. The length of the CDR3 is 14 residues. V was clipped by 6 bases and J by 13 bases; unmatched bases: 14. Germline CDR1 is MDHEN and CDR2 is SYDVKM. The CDR3 nucleotides read TGTGCCAGCAGGGAGGTCCAGGGGGCGCGAGAGCAGTACTTC. The encoded protein is CASREVQGAREQYF.

This clonotype was counted many times. The V gene is TRBV10-3, the J gene TRBJ1-2; D is uncertain. V was pared by 7 bases and J by 3 bases, with 12 bases between. Germline values: CDR1 ENHRY, CDR2 SYGVKD. This CDR3 is 13 amino acids long. In DNA, the CDR3 is TGTGCCATCAAGGGTGTTGGATACTATGGCTACACCTTC. This codes for CAIKGVGYYGYTF.

Only a few counts were recorded for this clonotype. The CDR3 sequence: CSTPHNTDTQYF. In nucleotides, the CDR3 is TGCAGTACGCCCCATAACACAGATACGCAGTATTTT. The V and J genes are TRBV20-1 and TRBJ2-3; D not certain. Germline-derived CDR1 and CDR2 are DFQATT and SNEGSKA (reference sequence). V lost 8 bases, J lost 2 bases, and 11 bases lay in between. The CDR3 consists of 12 residues.

J is TRBJ2-3 and V is TRBV7-9; 9 bases line up with TRBD2. The CDR3 sequence is 16 residues long. From germline, CDR1 is SEHNR and CDR2 FQNEAQ (reference sequence). Germline trimming cut 4 bases from V and 2 bases from J; bases unmatched to any gene: 7. CDR3 nucleotides: TGTGCCAGCAGCTCCCAGGCGGGGGGGCCCACAGATACGCAGTATTTT. Protein product: CASSSQAGGPTDTQYF.

The chain combines TRBV7-9 with TRBJ1-1; no clear D. Germline V gene sequence: CDR1 SEHNR, CDR2 FQNEAQ (reference sequence). The CDR3 has 15 residues. V was clipped by 4 bases and J by 2 bases, with 14 bases between them. The CDR3 sequence is CASSSYSYRNTEAFF. The CDR3, as DNA: TGTGCCAGCAGCTCATACAGCTACCGAAACACTGAAGCTTTCTTT.

As to this clonotype: It may be a read error: a sequence one base away is much more abundant. This sequence joins TRBV4-2 and TRBJ2-7; D is uncertain. CDR1 is LGHNA, CDR2 YNFKEQ, per germline. The CDR3 extends over 12 amino acids. The CDR3 loop is CAGSQESYEQYF. The CDR3 bases are TGTGCCGGCAGCCAAGAGAGCTACGAGCAGTACTTC.

This clonotype has just a few counts. The rearrangement links TRBV28 to TRBJ2-1, with D unclear. The CDR3 runs 19 residues. The germline V gene has CDR1 MDHEN and CDR2 SYDVKM. Trimming took off 1 base at V and 7 bases at J, with 26 bases between the two ends. CDR3 protein: CASSLLALLSLTLPNEQFF. The CDR3 DNA reads TGTGCCAGCAGTTTATTGGCCCTTCTCTCCCTAACTTTACCTAATGAGCAGTTCTTC.

This clonotype was detected a few times. This clone may be a read error of a much larger clone one base away. The J gene is TRBJ2-7, the V gene TRBV6-2 or TRBV6-3, with D possibly being TRBD2 (6 bases). The CDR3 consists of 13 residues. Trimming took 8 bases from V and 0 from J, leaving 11 bases between them. Germline CDR1 reads MNHEY; CDR2 reads SVGEGT. CDR3 in DNA: TGTGCCAGCGGGGGGTTGAGCTCCTACGAGCAGTACTTC. It codes for CASGGLSSYEQYF.